Sequencing of this T cell receptor beta chain was carried out in a study of early T cells in non-severe SARS-CoV-2 infection. Individually, cDNA molecules had unique molecular identifiers attached to them. TCRdb re-analysed the 5' RACE reads in MiXCR, keeping a single row per CDR3 protein. The sample holds around 93,000 distinct CDR3 sequences, about an eighth seen once. The CDR3 is made up of 14 amino acids. V was pared by 6 bases and J by 4 bases, with 15 bases between. This clonotype has ten or more counts. This chain links TRBV12-3 or TRBV12-4 with TRBJ1-1, with TRBD1 as a possible D gene (6 bases). This receptor was identified in an adult who was a healthcare worker with PCR-confirmed SARS-CoV-2 infection or an uninfected control (not recorded which). Specimen: whole blood, collected at baseline. The CDR3 DNA reads TGTGCCAGCAGGATAGGGGGGCAGGTCACTGAAGCTTTCTTT. Translation gives CASRIGGQVTEAFF.